This T cell receptor beta chain was recorded in a study of technical replicates of blood from a handful of donors. The CDR3 length is 14 residues. CDR1 and CDR2 (germline): MDHEN, SYDVKM. V was clipped by 4 bases and J by 2 bases; unmatched bases: 0. Data came from immunoSEQ multiplex PCR; TCRdb stores just in-frame clones and leaves some out. The sample gives about 61,000 clones, about 97% of which show up once; approximately 0.18% is in the top ten. J is TRBJ1-4 and V is TRBV28; 8 bases agree with TRBD1. This receptor was taken from a human donor in good health. Input material: T cells isolated from PBMCs. CDR3: CASSWTGTNEKLFF. As DNA, the CDR3 is TGTGCCAGCAGTTGGACAGGGACTAATGAAAAACTGTTTTTT.